These 24 T cell receptor beta chains share one sample of origin, sequenced in a study of shared clonotypes between healthy human individuals. Generated by immunoSEQ multiplex PCR, the TCRdb table keeps only in-frame clones and is missing some. The repertoire includes approximately 710,000 clones, less than 95% of them detected once, and more than 30% sits in the top ten. The material sequenced was memory CD8+ T cells from PBMCs. The subset: CD45RO+ cells pooled with CCR7-negative TemRA cells. The receptors come from a man aged 18 to 35 in good health. Some clones in this sample may be carry-over from other donors' samples.

Comments on this clone: Sequence at one end of the junction differs from germline and may be a read error. CDR3 sequence reads: CASSYPRGGVPQGTQYF. The DNA for the CDR3 is TGTGCCAGCAGTTACCCGCGGGGTGGCGTTCCTCAAGGGACCCAGTACTTC. This chain uses TRBV6-8 with TRBJ2-5, with a possible D match to TRBD2 (6 bases). This CDR3 region has 17 residues. The V gene's germline CDR1 is MNHGY and CDR2 SAAAGT.

This chain connects TRBV11-2 to TRBJ2-7; possibly TRBD1 for D (5 bases). Germline V lookup: CDR1 SGHAT, CDR2 FQNNGV. The CDR3 is 16 amino acids. Trimming took off 5 bases at V and 0 bases at J, with 17 bases between the two ends. This chain's CDR3 is CASSETGLYPSYEQYF. CDR3 in DNA: TGTGCCAGCAGCGAAACAGGTCTCTATCCCTCCTACGAGCAGTACTTC.

The rearrangement uses TRBV27 and TRBJ2-7; 9 bases align to TRBD2. CDR3 length: 15 residues. CDR1 MNHEY and CDR2 SMNVEV come from the germline V gene (reference sequence). V was pared by 5 bases and J by 8 bases, with 13 bases of the junction left unmatched. The CDR3 is CASSPRASGMDKQYF. The CDR3 DNA follows: TGTGCCAGCAGTCCCCGGGCTAGCGGGATGGACAAGCAGTACTTC.

The CDR3: CASSPSGKRYNEQFF. The CDR3 region has the DNA TGTGCCAGCAGTCCCAGCGGGAAGCGCTACAATGAGCAGTTCTTC. The chain recombines TRBV28 with TRBJ2-1; 7 positions agree with TRBD2. There are 15 residues in the CDR3. J gave up 3 bases and V 5 bases, and 7 bases lay outside the gene matches. Germline V gives CDR1 MDHEN, CDR2 SYDVKM.

This clone came up a few times. The chain carries TRBV30 and TRBJ1-4; D call uncertain. V lost 3 bases, J lost 0 bases, and 8 bases lay in between. Germline CDR1 GTSNPN, CDR2 SVGIG (reference sequence). The CDR3 contains 14 residues. The CDR3 here is CAWRSPATNEKLFF. The DNA for the CDR3 is TGTGCCTGGAGATCCCCTGCAACTAATGAAAAACTGTTTTTT.

This CDR3 reads CAWIRVRAVGTSTDTQYF. The CDR3 DNA reads TGTGCCTGGATTCGGGTTCGAGCGGTCGGGACTAGCACAGATACGCAGTATTTT. The rearrangement links TRBV30 to TRBJ2-3; TRBD2 might be the D (6 bases). Germline lookup yields CDR1 GTSNPN and CDR2 SVGIG (reference sequence). Trimming left V 4 bases short and J 0 bases short, with 23 bases between. This CDR3 has 18 residues.

This clone came up once. This sequence joins TRBV27 and TRBJ2-1; D not resolved. From germline, CDR1 is MNHEY and CDR2 SMNVEV (reference sequence). Trimming pared 6 bases from V and 7 bases from J, leaving 16 bases between. This CDR3 contains 14 residues. Here the CDR3 DNA reads TGTGCCAGCAGCTTAGGGTCCTACGGTAATGAGCAGTTCTTC. This sequence encodes CASSLGSYGNEQFF.

Points on this clone: Germline and junction disagree at one end, which may indicate a read error. This rearrangement joins TRBV28 to TRBJ1-1; tentatively, D is TRBD1 (5 bases). The CDR3 runs 10 residues. Germline CDR1 reads MDHEN; CDR2 reads SYDVKM. CDR3 DNA: TGCGCCTCGGGGGTCACTGAAGCTTTCTTT. Translating gives CASGVTEAFF.

The gene calls are TRBV4-2 and TRBJ2-1; 10 bases map to TRBD2. V gave up 2 bases and J gave up 0 bases; unmatched junction bases: 4. Germline loops: CDR1 LGHNA, CDR2 YNFKEQ. The CDR3 runs to 17 residues. The CDR3 spells CASSQSPSGSSYNEQFF. The CDR3 coding sequence is TGTGCCAGCAGCCAAAGCCCTAGCGGGAGCTCCTACAATGAGCAGTTCTTC.

V and J are TRBV6-5 and TRBJ1-1, with no clear D. The V end lost 2 bases, the J end lost 7 bases, and 14 bases lay between the germline ends. Germline-derived CDR1 and CDR2 are MNHEY and SVGAGI. The CDR3 is 14 amino acids. CDR3 residues: CASSYPGGADEAFF. The CDR3 coding sequence is TGTGCCAGCAGTTACCCGGGCGGCGCGGATGAAGCTTTCTTT.

This chain joins TRBV28 and TRBJ2-7; 7 bases agree with TRBD1. Germline CDR1 and CDR2: MDHEN and SYDVKM. The CDR3 consists of 13 residues. V was pared by 3 bases and J by 6 bases, with 5 bases of the junction left unmatched. The CDR3 spells CASSFEGASEQYF. CDR3 DNA sequence: TGTGCCAGCAGTTTCGAGGGGGCGAGCGAGCAGTACTTC.

J is TRBJ2-7 and V is TRBV6-1; no clear D. CDR1 and CDR2 from the germline V gene are MNHNS and SASEGT. This CDR3 has 15 amino acids. With 1 base removed from V and 1 base from J, the gap between germline ends came to 11 bases. This chain's CDR3 is CASSEGILGSYEQYF. The CDR3 nucleotides read TGTGCCAGCAGTGAAGGGATCCTTGGGTCCTACGAGCAGTACTTC.

The chain carries TRBV11-3 and TRBJ2-3; tentative D call: TRBD2 (5 bases). This CDR3 is built from 14 residues. Trimming cost V 5 bases and J 4 bases, with 13 bases left between them. Germline V gene data show CDR1 as SGHNT and CDR2 as YENEEA. CDR3: CASSLGGRADTQYF. The DNA for the CDR3 is TGTGCCAGCAGCCTAGGTGGGCGGGCAGATACGCAGTATTTT.

The chain is built from TRBV7-3 and TRBJ1-1; TRBD1 matches at 8 bases. Germline trimming cut 2 bases from V and 4 bases from J; bases unmatched to any gene: 3. Germline V lookup: CDR1 SGHTA, CDR2 FQGTGA. There are 14 residues in the CDR3. In DNA form, the CDR3 reads TGTGCCAGCAGCTTAGACAGGGGTGGCACTGAAGCTTTCTTT. It specifies CASSLDRGGTEAFF.

This chain joins TRBV28 and TRBJ1-1; 9 bases map to TRBD1. Trimming removed 5 bases from V and 1 base from J; junction bases left unmatched: 5. The CDR3 spans 15 residues. Germline CDR1 and CDR2: MDHEN and SYDVKM. The CDR3 DNA sequence: TGTGCCAGCAGTGCTTGGACAGGGGAGAACACTGAAGCTTTCTTT. As protein: CASSAWTGENTEAFF.

This clone was seen only once. V is TRBV11-2 and J is TRBJ2-1; TRBD2 aligns across 7 bases. This CDR3 has 16 amino acids. Germline CDR1 and CDR2: SGHAT and FQNNGV. J lost 8 bases, V lost 8 bases, and 18 bases had no gene match. The CDR3 protein is CASGPPLGEGMYEQFF. The CDR3 nucleotides are TGTGCCAGCGGGCCCCCTTTGGGGGAGGGCATGTATGAGCAGTTCTTC.

The V call is TRBV23-1, the J call TRBJ2-1; weak D call: TRBD1 (6 bases). TRBV23-1 is identified as an open reading frame with a role that is uncertain. Trimming took 5 bases from V and 2 from J, leaving 13 bases between them. This CDR3 contains 15 residues. The DNA for the CDR3 is TGCGCCAGCAGTTCCGGGACACCGACCTACAATGAGCAGTTCTTC. It codes for CASSSGTPTYNEQFF.

The J gene is TRBJ1-1, the V gene TRBV28; 9 bases map to TRBD1. With V trimmed by 6 bases and J by 6 bases, 8 bases remained unmatched. CDR1 and CDR2 (germline): MDHEN, SYDVKM. The CDR3 is 14 amino acids. The CDR3 protein is CASSLGQGRPEAFF. The CDR3 nucleotides are TGTGCCAGCAGCCTCGGACAGGGGCGGCCTGAAGCTTTCTTT.

The rearrangement uses TRBV6-1 and TRBJ1-5; 9 positions match TRBD1. After removal of 8 bases from V and 2 bases from J, the junction contained 7 bases not matched to a gene. The germline CDR1 and CDR2 sequences are MNHNS and SASEGT. The CDR3 contains 15 residues. The CDR3 nucleotides are TGTGCCAGCGGAATGACAGGGGGGGGCAATCAGCCCCAGCATTTT. Protein product: CASGMTGGGNQPQHF.

The CDR3 DNA follows: TGCGCCAGCAGCCAAGTGCCAGGGACCGACTATGGCTACACCTTC. It is translated as CASSQVPGTDYGYTF. The rearrangement links TRBV4-1 to TRBJ1-2, with a possible D match to TRBD1 (5 bases). The CDR3 length is 15 residues. Germline V gives CDR1 MGHRA, CDR2 YSYEKL. Trimming stripped 1 base from V and 3 bases from J, with 12 bases between.

V and J are TRBV7-8 and TRBJ2-5; D is undetermined. Trimming stripped 7 bases from V and 5 bases from J, with 5 bases between. The CDR3 is 10 residues long. CDR1 and CDR2 from the germline V gene are SGHVS and FQNEAQ. The CDR3 loop is CASTGETQYF. The CDR3 coding sequence is TGTGCCAGCACTGGGGAGACCCAGTACTTC.

The chain employs TRBV6-5 and TRBJ2-3; unclear D gene. Germline CDR1 MNHEY, CDR2 SVGAGI. Trimming stripped 3 bases from V and 5 bases from J, with 9 bases between. The CDR3 length is 13 residues. CDR3 region: CASSYALEDTQYF. In DNA form, the CDR3 reads TGTGCCAGCAGTTATGCCCTCGAAGATACGCAGTATTTT.

The chain joins TRBV7-8 to TRBJ1-5; D not resolved. With 3 bases removed from V and 8 bases from J, the gap between germline ends came to 11 bases. This CDR3 comprises 13 residues. Germline V gene sequence: CDR1 SGHVS, CDR2 FQNEAQ. The CDR3: CASSFLKAEPQHF. Here the CDR3 DNA reads TGTGCCAGCAGCTTTTTAAAGGCCGAGCCCCAGCATTTT.

The chain carries TRBV5-4 and TRBJ2-1, with 12 bases lining up with TRBD2. The V and J ends lost 0 bases and 13 bases, in that order; junction bases with no gene match: 14. The CDR3 spans 17 residues. Germline V lookup: CDR1 SGHNT, CDR2 YYREEE (reference sequence). CDR3 in DNA: TGTGCCAGCAGCTTGGTAGACCTGGGGACTAGCGGGTCGGGCCAGTTCTTC. Translation: CASSLVDLGTSGSGQFF.